This T cell receptor beta chain came from a study of T cell clones after liver transplantation. Only in-frame clones appear in the TCRdb table, and some are missing; sequencing was by immunoSEQ multiplex PCR. This table has over 90,000 clones, 84% appearing once. Germline assignment: CDR1 SGHRS and CDR2 YFSETQ. V shed 6 bases and J 0 bases; nucleotides not matched to a gene: 4. The CDR3 is 14 amino acids. The sequencing used CD4+ T cells from blood, collected approximately 43 months after liver transplant. The chain joins TRBV5-1 to TRBJ2-5; 8 bases match TRBD2. The sequence derives from a human patient who received a liver transplant. Some of these T cells may belong to the graft donor. The CDR3 sequence: CASTPGGYQETQYF. The CDR3 DNA follows: TGCGCCAGCACCCCGGGGGGGTACCAAGAGACCCAGTACTTC.